One T cell receptor (beta chain) is described in this entry. Its antigen is still unknown. Receptor amplification or capture employed 5' RACE. For each TCR library, 3,500 to 4,000 ng of total RNA was used. For each sample, cDNA was synthesized in eight separate reactions using SMARTScribe reverse transcriptase. Unique molecular identifiers containing a 6-nucleotide sample barcode were introduced through template switching during cDNA synthesis. TCRalpha and TCRbeta cDNA was amplified in two nested PCRs of about 16 and 10 cycles, and bead purification was carried out after each PCR. Before amplification, the cDNA was both treated with uracil DNA-glycosylase and purified with the QIAquick PCR purification kit. The second PCR was the step at which Illumina TruSeq-compatible adapters and sample-specific barcodes were added. Library quality and concentration were assessed using TapeStation and Qubit, and roughly 5.5 ng of each library was pooled. Pooled libraries were sequenced on an Illumina HiSeq2500 single-index Rapid Run with 2 x 100 bp reads and custom sequencing primers. The published analysis was carried out like this. PCR and sequencing errors were corrected by UMI-based consensus assembly using MiGEC version 1.2.6. MiXCR version 2.1.1 was used to carry out V(D)J alignment, clonotype assembly and CDR3 extraction. To normalise gene usage, clonotype sharing and MAIT/NKT TCR abundance, the analysis used the top 1000, 10 000 and 20 000 clonotypes per sample. Diversity was computed as the inverse Simpson index with the vegan R package after downsampling to 27 000 UMIs. Paired Mann-Whitney U tests on discordant twin pairs were used, with Benjamini-Hochberg multiple-testing correction. TCRdb reprocessed the reads, and each CDR3 protein sequence is entered once, without DNA. Clone size and V and J calls follow TCRdb, not the original study. The table kept for this sample lists around 380,000 distinct CDR3 sequences. The ten biggest clones cover around 2.4% of the sample.

The CDR3 runs 17 residues from the cysteine to the phenylalanine. Only the protein is available. Via the germline V gene (reference sequence), CDR1 is DFQATT and CDR2 SNEGSKA. This sample was included in a study of monozygotic twins with inflammatory bowel disease (dated by TCRdb to between 2018 and 2021). Regarding the study in general: The complete study included 28 monozygotic twin pairs: 19 IBD-discordant Danish pairs and nine German pairs, of which four were IBD-concordant and five were IBD-discordant. The search for disease-associated traits relied mainly on comparing IBD patients with their genetically identical healthy co-twins within discordant pairs. Each individual had, on average, about 151 000 unique TCRalpha sequences and 181 000 unique TCRbeta sequences available for analysis.

An approximately 2.5 ml peripheral blood sample was drawn into PAXgene tubes per donor and stored at -80°C. Total RNA was isolated from whole blood with the PAXgene blood miRNA kit on an automated QIAcube, without T cell sorting. Peripheral blood from monozygotic twin pairs who were concordant or discordant for inflammatory bowel disease underwent deep TCRalpha and TCRbeta repertoire profiling using unique molecular barcoding. Smoking habits were recorded for all twin pairs, with individuals classified as current, former or never smokers. The study at large found these results: The analysis was unable to tell different T cell subtypes apart. Measured by the inverse Simpson index, TCRbeta repertoire diversity was lower in IBD patients than in their healthy co-twins. Compared with healthy twins, IBD patients shared fewer clonotypes with other individuals, and the difference was most pronounced in patients with signs of disease activity. The results gave no support for a single strong signal or clonotype linked to IBD. Background noise and inter-individual variability may have been introduced into the repertoires by the differing immunosuppressive treatments among patients. Concordant and discordant twins showed no difference in repertoire similarity, possibly because of limited statistical power.

Sequenced sample: blood. This sequence was found in a human donor with ulcerative colitis or Crohn's disease, or a healthy co-twin of an affected twin (not recorded which). The receptor chain draws on TRBV20-1 and TRBJ2-5; the TCRdb D gene call, TRBD1, has no DNA to confirm it. The CDR3 has the sequence CSAVRGGPGPTQETQHF.